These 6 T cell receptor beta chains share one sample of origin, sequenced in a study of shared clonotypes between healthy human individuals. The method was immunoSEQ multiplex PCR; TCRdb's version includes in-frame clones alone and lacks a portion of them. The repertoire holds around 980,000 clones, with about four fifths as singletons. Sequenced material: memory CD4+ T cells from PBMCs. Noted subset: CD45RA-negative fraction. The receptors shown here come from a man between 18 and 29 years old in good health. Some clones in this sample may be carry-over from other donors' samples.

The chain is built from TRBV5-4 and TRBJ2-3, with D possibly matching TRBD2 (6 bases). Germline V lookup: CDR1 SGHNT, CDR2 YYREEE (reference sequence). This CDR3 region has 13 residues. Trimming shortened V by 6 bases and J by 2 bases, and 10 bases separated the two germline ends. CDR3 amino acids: CASMRRATDTQYF. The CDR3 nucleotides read TGTGCCAGCATGAGGAGGGCCACAGATACGCAGTATTTT.

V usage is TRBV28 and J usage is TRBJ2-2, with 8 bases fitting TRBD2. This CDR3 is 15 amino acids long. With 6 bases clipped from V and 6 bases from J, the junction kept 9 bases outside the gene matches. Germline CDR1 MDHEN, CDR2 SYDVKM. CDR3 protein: CASRPEAGVAGELFF. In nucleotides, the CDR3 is TGTGCCAGCAGGCCAGAAGCGGGAGTTGCCGGGGAGCTGTTTTTT.

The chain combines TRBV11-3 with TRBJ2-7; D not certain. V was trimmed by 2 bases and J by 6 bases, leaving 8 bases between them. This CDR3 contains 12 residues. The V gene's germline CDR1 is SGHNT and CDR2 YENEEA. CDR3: CASSLSGGEQYF. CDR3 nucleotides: TGTGCCAGCAGCTTATCGGGCGGCGAGCAGTACTTC.

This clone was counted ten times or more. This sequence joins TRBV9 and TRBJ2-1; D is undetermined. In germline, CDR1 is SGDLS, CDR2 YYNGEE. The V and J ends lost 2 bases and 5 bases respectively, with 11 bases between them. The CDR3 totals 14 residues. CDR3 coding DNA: TGTGCCAGCAGCGTTGACCGGATAAACAATGAGCAGTTCTTC. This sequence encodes CASSVDRINNEQFF.

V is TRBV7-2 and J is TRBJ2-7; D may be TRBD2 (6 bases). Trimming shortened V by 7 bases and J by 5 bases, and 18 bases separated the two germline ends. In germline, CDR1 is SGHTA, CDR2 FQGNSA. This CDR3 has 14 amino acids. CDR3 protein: CASTLLASDHEQYF. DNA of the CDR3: TGTGCCAGCACCCTGCTGGCTAGCGACCACGAGCAGTACTTC.

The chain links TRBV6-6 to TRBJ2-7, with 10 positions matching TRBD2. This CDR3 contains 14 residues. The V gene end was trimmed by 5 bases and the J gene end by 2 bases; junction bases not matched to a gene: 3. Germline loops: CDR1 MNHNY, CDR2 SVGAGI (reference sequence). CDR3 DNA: TGTGCCAGCAGTCTAGCGGGAGCGGCCTACGAGCAGTACTTC. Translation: CASSLAGAAYEQYF.